One sample yielded the 26 T cell receptor beta chains listed below, sequenced in a study of identical twins. TCRdb recomputed calls from the 5' RACE reads with MiXCR, one row per CDR3 protein. The sample has 700,000 or so distinct CDR3 sequences, less than 25% seen once; the top ten hold 4.3%. These same records also appear under a second study, on T cells expressing NK-cell markers.

Source material: PBMCs. These receptors came from a woman younger than 35 in good health.

At least ten counts were recorded for this clonotype. The chain combines TRBV5-1 with TRBJ2-3; 8 nucleotides match TRBD2. V was pared by 6 bases and J by 2 bases, with 8 bases of the junction left unmatched. The CDR3 is made up of 15 amino acids. Germline CDR1 reads SGHRS; CDR2 reads YFSETQ. The CDR3 is CASKASGQPTDTQYF. CDR3 sequence (DNA): TGCGCCAGCAAGGCTAGCGGGCAACCCACAGATACGCAGTATTTT.

The V and J genes are TRBV29-1 and TRBJ1-2; 7 bases fit TRBD1. The junction had 7 bases not matched to a gene; V was cut back by 6 bases and J by 6 bases. This CDR3 region has 12 residues. The germline CDR1 and CDR2 sequences are SQVTM and ANQGSEA. The CDR3 loop reads CSVQGEGDGYTF. In nucleotides, the CDR3 is TGCAGCGTCCAGGGGGAGGGGGATGGCTACACCTTC.

The chain is built from TRBV29-1 and TRBJ2-1, with 10 bases identical to TRBD2. Trimming at V came to 4 bases and at J to 6 bases, leaving 9 bases not matched to a gene. CDR3 size: 15 residues. The germline V gene encodes CDR1 SQVTM and CDR2 ANQGSEA. The CDR3 loop is CSVAGLAGVFNEQFF. CDR3 nucleotide sequence: TGCAGCGTTGCTGGGCTAGCGGGAGTCTTCAATGAGCAGTTCTTC.

There are a few counts of this clonotype. The rearrangement joins TRBV7-2 to TRBJ2-1; 10 positions agree with TRBD2. Germline CDR1 and CDR2: SGHTA and FQGNSA. This CDR3 contains 15 residues. The V segment lost 5 bases and the J segment 7 bases; nucleotides outside the gene matches: 8. The CDR3 coding sequence is TGTGCCAGCAGCCCCCATAGCGGGAGGTTAAATGAGCAGTTCTTC. Translation: CASSPHSGRLNEQFF.

This clonotype was seen at least ten times. The chain links TRBV2 to TRBJ1-5; weak D call: TRBD1 (5 bases). CDR1 is SNHLY and CDR2 is FYNNEI in the germline V gene. Between the trimmed V and J ends, which lost 2 bases and 4 bases, there was a span of 12 bases. The CDR3 has 15 residues. CDR3 nucleotides: TGTGCCAGCAGTGAAAAAGGACACCGAAATCAGCCCCAGCATTTT. Translated: CASSEKGHRNQPQHF.

This clonotype showed up many times. The rearrangement links TRBV6-4 to TRBJ2-2; D is perhaps TRBD2 (5 bases). This CDR3 is 13 amino acids long. Germline CDR1 MRHNA, CDR2 SNTAGT. The V end was cut by 2 bases, the J end by 4 bases, with 5 bases between. The CDR3 sequence is CASSDTSTGELFF. CDR3 sequence (DNA): TGTGCCAGCAGTGACACTAGCACCGGGGAGCTGTTTTTT.

This clonotype was counted at least ten times. This sequence joins TRBV12-3 or TRBV12-4 and TRBJ1-1, with D perhaps TRBD1 (5 bases). CDR3 size: 12 residues. V lost 3 bases, J lost 6 bases, and 8 bases lay in between. The CDR3: CASSFQGAEAFF. The CDR3 region has the DNA TGTGCCAGCAGTTTTCAAGGGGCTGAAGCTTTCTTT.

The J gene is TRBJ2-2, the V gene TRBV12-3 or TRBV12-4, with 7 bases that match TRBD1. Trimming removed 4 bases from V and 5 bases from J; junction bases left unmatched: 4. The CDR3 runs 14 residues. The chain's CDR3 is CASSSGQTTGELFF. DNA for the CDR3: TGTGCCAGCAGTTCGGGACAGACTACCGGGGAGCTGTTTTTT.

This chain connects TRBV4-3 to TRBJ2-1; TRBD2 agrees at 12 bases. In germline, CDR1 is LGHNA, CDR2 YSLEER. The CDR3 extends over 18 amino acids. The ends lost 4 bases at V and 5 bases at J; junction bases unmatched: 12. The CDR3 spells CASSRQERTSGIDNEQFF. CDR3 in DNA: TGCGCCAGCAGCCGCCAAGAAAGGACTAGCGGGATCGACAATGAGCAGTTCTTC.

The gene calls are TRBV5-1 and TRBJ2-7; D tentatively fits TRBD1 or TRBD2 (5 bases each). CDR1 and CDR2 (germline): SGHRS, YFSETQ. Deletions cut 1 base from V and 6 bases from J, with 17 bases between. The CDR3 is made up of 15 amino acids. CDR3 in amino acids: CASSLLSGPGVEQYF. The CDR3 bases are TGCGCCAGCAGCTTGTTGTCGGGGCCTGGGGTCGAGCAGTACTTC.

There are a few counts of this clonotype. The CDR3 protein is CSVGLAGASYEQYF. The CDR3 bases are TGCAGCGTTGGACTAGCGGGAGCTTCCTACGAGCAGTACTTC. This chain connects TRBV29-1 to TRBJ2-7; 12 bases line up with TRBD2. The CDR3 length is 14 residues. Losses at the gene ends were 4 bases for V and 1 base for J; bases not matched to a gene: 2. Looked up from germline, CDR1 is SQVTM and CDR2 is ANQGSEA.

Only a few counts were recorded for this clonotype. The chain links TRBV3-1 to TRBJ2-1; D tentatively reads TRBD1 or TRBD2 (5 bases each). CDR3 length equals 15 residues. Germline V lookup: CDR1 LGHDT, CDR2 YNNKEL (reference sequence). Trimming stripped 2 bases from V and 8 bases from J, with 16 bases between. DNA of the CDR3: TGTGCCAGCAGCCAACCCGAAAAGGGGAGCGATGAGCAGTTCTTC. It encodes CASSQPEKGSDEQFF.

This clonotype was seen only a few times. The gene calls are TRBV5-1 and TRBJ2-1; D may correspond to TRBD1 or TRBD2 (5 bases each). The CDR3 has 15 residues. Between the trimmed V and J ends, which lost 5 bases and 3 bases, there was a span of 15 bases. Germline-derived CDR1 and CDR2 are SGHRS and YFSETQ. The CDR3 DNA reads as TGCGCCAGCAGAGGGACGGCACCTCGCTACAATGAGCAGTTCTTC. Translation: CASRGTAPRYNEQFF. Drawing the rest from reference TRBV5-1 and TRBJ2-1, the complete variable domain is KAGVTQTPRYLIKTRGQQVTLSCSPISGHRSVSWYQQTPGQGLQFLFEYFSETQRNKGNFPGRFSGRQFSNSRSEMNVSTLELGDSALYLCASRGTAPRYNEQFFGPGTRLTVL.

This clonotype was seen many times. V is TRBV20-1 and J is TRBJ2-3; D may be TRBD2 (6 bases). Trimming shortened V by 6 bases and J by 1 base, and 17 bases separated the two germline ends. Looked up from germline, CDR1 is DFQATT and CDR2 is SNEGSKA (reference sequence). The CDR3 runs 15 residues. CDR3 nucleotide sequence: TGCAGTGCAACCGCCCCTAGCGCCCGCACAGATACGCAGTATTTT. Translation gives CSATAPSARTDTQYF.

This clonotype was observed at least ten times. The J gene is TRBJ2-3, the V gene TRBV20-1, with D uncertain. Germline V gene sequence: CDR1 DFQATT, CDR2 SNEGSKA (reference sequence). V dropped 3 bases and J dropped 1 base, with 5 bases sitting between them. This CDR3 spans 12 amino acids. The CDR3 here is CSARKRTDTQYF. The CDR3 DNA is TGCAGTGCTAGGAAGCGCACAGATACGCAGTATTTT.

This clonotype was picked up a small number of times. V and J are TRBV6-1 and TRBJ2-7, with TRBD2 matching over 11 bases. CDR3 size: 17 residues. The J segment lost 2 bases and the V segment lost 6 bases, leaving 12 bases of the junction unmatched. CDR1 and CDR2 (germline): MNHNS, SASEGT. The CDR3 sequence: CASRKVASGGLTYEQYF. CDR3 sequence (DNA): TGTGCCAGCAGAAAAGTCGCTAGCGGGGGGCTAACCTACGAGCAGTACTTC.

The rearrangement joins TRBV15 to TRBJ2-2; 7 nucleotides match TRBD2. The V and J ends lost 8 bases and 5 bases, in that order; junction bases with no gene match: 8. Per the germline V gene, CDR1 is LNHNV and CDR2 is YYDKDF (reference sequence). The CDR3 loop spans 14 amino acids. Here the CDR3 DNA reads TGTGCCACCCTGAGCCAGCGGGATACCGGGGAGCTGTTTTTT. Translating gives CATLSQRDTGELFF.

This clonotype has just a few counts. The CDR3 DNA sequence: TGTGCCATTTCAGGTGGGGCCAATCCCAATGAGCAGTTCTTC. It yields the protein CAISGGANPNEQFF. The rearrangement links TRBV6-1 to TRBJ2-1; TRBD1 is a possible D gene (5 bases). V lost 10 bases to trimming and J lost 6 bases, with 19 bases between them. Germline V gives CDR1 MNHNS, CDR2 SASEGT. This CDR3 is built from 14 residues.

The sample holds a few counts of this clonotype. The chain combines TRBV20-1 with TRBJ1-2, with TRBD1 matching over 7 bases. After removal of 1 base from V and 2 bases from J, the junction contained 7 bases not matched to a gene. The CDR3 covers 15 residues. The germline V gene has CDR1 DFQATT and CDR2 SNEGSKA (reference sequence). The CDR3 coding sequence is TGCAGTGCTAGAGCCTTCGGACAGGCCAACTATGGCTACACCTTC. This gives the protein CSARAFGQANYGYTF.

This chain connects TRBV25-1 to TRBJ1-2, with TRBD1 identical over 7 bases. V shed 1 base and J 3 bases; nucleotides not matched to a gene: 2. Germline assignment: CDR1 MGHDK and CDR2 SYGVNS. The CDR3 totals 14 residues. The CDR3 reads CASSEWGQYYGYTF. Written as DNA, the CDR3 is TGTGCCAGCAGTGAATGGGGACAGTACTATGGCTACACCTTC.

This clonotype was seen ten or more times. The chain couples TRBV29-1 to TRBJ2-3, with a possible D match to TRBD2 (6 bases). V shed 6 bases and J shed 3 bases, with 16 bases lying between them. CDR3 length: 14 residues. The germline V gene encodes CDR1 SQVTM and CDR2 ANQGSEA. CDR3 DNA: TGCAGCGTGAGCCCAGCGGGTGAGACAGATACGCAGTATTTT. Translation gives CSVSPAGETDTQYF.

A few counts support this clonotype. The chain joins TRBV6-5 to TRBJ1-5; D call uncertain. Germline loops: CDR1 MNHEY, CDR2 SVGAGI. The CDR3 covers 15 residues. Trimming removed 0 bases from V and 2 bases from J, with 8 bases in between. The CDR3 DNA is TGTGCCAGCAGTTACTCGGGGATCGGCAATCAGCCCCAGCATTTT. It yields the protein CASSYSGIGNQPQHF.

To note about this clonotype: The junction does not match germline at one end; this may be a read error. V and J are TRBV2 and TRBJ2-1; 11 bases line up with TRBD1. There are 13 residues in the CDR3. Per germline, CDR1 SNHLY and CDR2 FYNNEI. CDR3 sequence: CASSGPGQGVWLF. CDR3 DNA sequence: TGTGCCAGCAGTGGCCCGGGACAGGGGGTTTGGCTCTTC. Complete variable domain (other parts from reference TRBV2 and TRBJ2-1): EPEVTQTPSHQVTQMGQEVILRCVPISNHLYFYWYRQILGQKVEFLVSFYNNEISEKSEIFDDQFSVERPDGSNFTLKIRSTKLEDSAMYFCASSGPGQGVWLFGPGTRLTVL.

J is TRBJ2-7 and V is TRBV7-9; 8 nucleotides match TRBD1. CDR3 length: 16 amino acids. V was pared by 5 bases and J by 4 bases, with 13 bases of the junction left unmatched. Germline V gene data show CDR1 as SEHNR and CDR2 as FQNEAQ (reference sequence). Here the CDR3 reads CASSPTSGGRPYEQYF. The CDR3 DNA is TGTGCCAGCAGCCCTACATCAGGGGGCCGCCCTTACGAGCAGTACTTC.

The V call is TRBV12-3 or TRBV12-4, the J call TRBJ2-7; 8 bases map to TRBD1. CDR3 length equals 15 residues. J was trimmed by 5 bases and V by 6 bases; bases with no gene match: 12. In DNA form, the CDR3 reads TGTGCCAGCAGCCCCTCAGGGGGCCCCAAACACGAGCAGTACTTC. This translates into CASSPSGGPKHEQYF.

Notes on this clonotype: A much larger clone lies a single base off, so this may be a read error. The gene calls are TRBV20-1 and TRBJ1-1; D is uncertain. Germline V lookup: CDR1 DFQATT, CDR2 SNEGSKA (reference sequence). With 6 bases removed from V and 1 base from J, the gap between germline ends came to 9 bases. This CDR3 spans 12 amino acids. Written as DNA, the CDR3 is TGCAGTGCCTTCGGCCCGAACACTGAAGCTTTCTTT. This encodes CSAFGPNTEAFF.